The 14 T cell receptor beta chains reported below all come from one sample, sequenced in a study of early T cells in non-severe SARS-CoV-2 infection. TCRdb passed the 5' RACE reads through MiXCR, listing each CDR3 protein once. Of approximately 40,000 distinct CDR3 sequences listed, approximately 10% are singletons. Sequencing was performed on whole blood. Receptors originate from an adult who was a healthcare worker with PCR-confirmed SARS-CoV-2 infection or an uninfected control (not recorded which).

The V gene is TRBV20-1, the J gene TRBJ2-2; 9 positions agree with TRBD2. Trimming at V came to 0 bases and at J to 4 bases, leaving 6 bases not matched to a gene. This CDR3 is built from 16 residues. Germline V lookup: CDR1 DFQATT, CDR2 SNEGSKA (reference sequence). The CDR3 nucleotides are TGCAGTGCTAGAGATGTACTAGCGGGTATCACCGGGGAGCTGTTTTTT. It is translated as CSARDVLAGITGELFF.

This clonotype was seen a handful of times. The CDR3 is CASSEVGETDTQYF. The CDR3 DNA is TGTGCCAGCAGCGAAGTCGGTGAAACAGATACGCAGTATTTT. The chain has TRBV4-2 and TRBJ2-3; no definite D call. Trimming removed 5 bases at V and 3 bases at J, with 12 bases between. Per germline, CDR1 LGHNA and CDR2 YNFKEQ. The CDR3 consists of 14 residues.

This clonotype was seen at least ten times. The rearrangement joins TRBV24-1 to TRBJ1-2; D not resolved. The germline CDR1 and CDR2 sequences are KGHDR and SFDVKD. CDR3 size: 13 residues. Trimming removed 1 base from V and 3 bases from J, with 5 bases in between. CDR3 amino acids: CATSDFSDYGYTF. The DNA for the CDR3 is TGTGCCACCAGTGATTTTTCCGACTATGGCTACACCTTC.

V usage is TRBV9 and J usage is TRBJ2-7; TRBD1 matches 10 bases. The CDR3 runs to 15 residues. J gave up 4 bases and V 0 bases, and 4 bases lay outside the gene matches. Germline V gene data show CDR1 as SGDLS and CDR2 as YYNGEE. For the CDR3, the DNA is TGTGCCAGCAGCGTAGGGACAGGGGGAATGTACGAGCAGTACTTC. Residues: CASSVGTGGMYEQYF.

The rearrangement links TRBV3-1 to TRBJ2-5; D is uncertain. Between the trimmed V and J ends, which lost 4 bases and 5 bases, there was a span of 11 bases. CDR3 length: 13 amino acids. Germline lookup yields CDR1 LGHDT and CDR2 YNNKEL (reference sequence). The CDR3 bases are TGTGCCAGCAGCCCTCCAGGTGAGGAGACCCAGTACTTC. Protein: CASSPPGEETQYF.

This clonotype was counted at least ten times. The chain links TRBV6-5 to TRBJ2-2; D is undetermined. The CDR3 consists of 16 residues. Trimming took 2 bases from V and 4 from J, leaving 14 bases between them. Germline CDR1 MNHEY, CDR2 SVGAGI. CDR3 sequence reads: CASSYMLPYRTGELFF. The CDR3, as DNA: TGTGCCAGCAGTTACATGCTTCCTTATCGCACCGGGGAGCTGTTTTTT.

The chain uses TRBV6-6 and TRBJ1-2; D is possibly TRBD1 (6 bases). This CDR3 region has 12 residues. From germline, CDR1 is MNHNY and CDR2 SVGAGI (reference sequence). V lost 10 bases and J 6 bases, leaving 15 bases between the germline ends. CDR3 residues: CATSPQGNGYTF. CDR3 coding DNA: TGTGCCACCAGCCCACAGGGAAATGGCTACACCTTC.

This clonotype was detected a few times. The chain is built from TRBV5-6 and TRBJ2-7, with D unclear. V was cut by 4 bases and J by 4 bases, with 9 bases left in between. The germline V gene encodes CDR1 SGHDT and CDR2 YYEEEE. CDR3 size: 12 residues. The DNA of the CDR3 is TGTGCCAGCAGCCGCGGTAGGTACGAGCAGTACTTC. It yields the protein CASSRGRYEQYF.

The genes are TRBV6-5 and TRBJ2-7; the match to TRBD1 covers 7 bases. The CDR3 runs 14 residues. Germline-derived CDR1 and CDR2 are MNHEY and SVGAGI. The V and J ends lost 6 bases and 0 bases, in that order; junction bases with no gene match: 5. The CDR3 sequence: CASSLQGFSYEQYF. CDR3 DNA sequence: TGTGCCAGCAGCCTACAGGGGTTCTCCTACGAGCAGTACTTC.

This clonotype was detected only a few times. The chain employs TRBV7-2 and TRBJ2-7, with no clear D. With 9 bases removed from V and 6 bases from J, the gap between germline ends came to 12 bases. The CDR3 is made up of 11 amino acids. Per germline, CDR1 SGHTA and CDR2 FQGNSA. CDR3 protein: CASTVLGEQYF. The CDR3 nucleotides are TGTGCCAGTACGGTCCTTGGCGAGCAGTACTTC. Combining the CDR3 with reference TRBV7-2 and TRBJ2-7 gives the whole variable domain GAGVSQSPSNKVTEKGKDVELRCDPISGHTALYWYRQSLGQGLEFLIYFQGNSAPDKSGLPSDRFSAERTGGSVSTLTIQRTQQEDSAVYLCASTVLGEQYFGPGTRLTVT.

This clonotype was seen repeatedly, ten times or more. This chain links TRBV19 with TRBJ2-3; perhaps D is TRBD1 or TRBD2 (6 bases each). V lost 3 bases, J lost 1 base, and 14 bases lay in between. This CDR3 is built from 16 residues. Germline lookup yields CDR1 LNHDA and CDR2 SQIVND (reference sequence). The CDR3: CASSIFGGRGTDTQYF. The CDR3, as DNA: TGTGCCAGTAGTATTTTCGGGGGCAGGGGCACAGATACGCAGTATTTT.

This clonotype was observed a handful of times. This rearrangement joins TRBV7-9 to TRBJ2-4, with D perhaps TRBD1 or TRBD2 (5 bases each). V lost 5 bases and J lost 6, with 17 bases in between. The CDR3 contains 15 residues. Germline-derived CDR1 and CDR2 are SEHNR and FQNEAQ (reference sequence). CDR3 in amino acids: CASSTFTGTTNIQYF. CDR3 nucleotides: TGTGCCAGCAGCACCTTCACCGGGACCACAAACATTCAGTACTTC.

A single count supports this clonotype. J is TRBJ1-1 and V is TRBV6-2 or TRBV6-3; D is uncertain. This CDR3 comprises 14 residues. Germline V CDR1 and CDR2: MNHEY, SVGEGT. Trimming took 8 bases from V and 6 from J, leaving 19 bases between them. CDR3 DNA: TGTGCCAGCCAAGAGGGAGTCTGGTCCGCTGAAGCTTTCTTT. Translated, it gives CASQEGVWSAEAFF.

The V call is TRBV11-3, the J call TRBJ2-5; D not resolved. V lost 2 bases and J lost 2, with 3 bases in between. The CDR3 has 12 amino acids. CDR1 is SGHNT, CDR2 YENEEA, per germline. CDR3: CASSLFQETQYF. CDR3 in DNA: TGTGCCAGCAGCTTATTTCAAGAGACCCAGTACTTC.